This T cell receptor beta chain was sequenced for a study of blood T cell repertoires in COVID-19. At the level of the study: Sites across the United States, Italy and Spain contributed samples from acute and convalescent COVID-19. T cells, B-cell-depleted T cells, or PBMCs supplied cDNA or gDNA.

As handled by the study authors: Amplification of reference gene primers provided the estimated nucleated cell counts. Data came from immunoSEQ multiplex PCR; TCRdb stores just in-frame clones and leaves some out. The V and J calls and the clone size are those of that table, but D and trimming were determined from the DNA. The sample carries about 210,000 clones, about 91% recorded once. This clone showed up just a few times. Looked up from germline, CDR1 is SGHRS and CDR2 is YFSETQ. Trimming stripped 4 bases from V and 10 bases from J, with 18 bases between. This CDR3 region has 14 residues. The sample taken for sequencing was peripheral blood. This clonotype was sampled from a woman aged 40 to 49 with acute or convalescent COVID-19. The V call is TRBV5-1, the J call TRBJ2-1, with a possible D match to TRBD2 (5 bases). The CDR3 DNA follows: TGCGCCAGCAGCATACGGACGGAGGCTAAGGAGCAGTTCTTC. It specifies CASSIRTEAKEQFF. The variable domain in full, completed from reference TRBV5-1 and TRBJ2-1, reads KAGVTQTPRYLIKTRGQQVTLSCSPISGHRSVSWYQQTPGQGLQFLFEYFSETQRNKGNFPGRFSGRQFSNSRSEMNVSTLELGDSALYLCASSIRTEAKEQFFGPGTRLTVL.